This TCR beta chain was retrieved from a study of regulatory T cells in long-lasting Graves disease. Time point noted: newly diagnosed GD, antithyroid drugs for less than 3 months. Researchers made the TCR library from RNA that was extracted from PBMCs. The study, taken as a whole, reports: Persistent patients had a count of shared public clonotypes (approximately 3,000) that exceeded that of new patients (approximately 1,000).

Arm-PCR of CDR3 regions and iRepertoire HTBI primers were the basis on which TCR beta libraries were built. TCRdb reprocessed the multiplex PCR reads via MiXCR and lists one record per CDR3 protein. Counted here are approximately 470,000 distinct CDR3 sequences, under 20% occurring once; the ten biggest clones make up approximately 12%. The CDR3 is 13 amino acids. Germline assignment: CDR1 LGHDT and CDR2 YNNKEL (reference sequence). V lost 1 base to trimming and J lost 8 bases, with 9 bases between them. At least ten counts were recorded for this clonotype. Its antigen is still unknown. This sample was shared with a second study, whose subject was T cells in Graves' hyperthyroidism and ophthalmopathy. This second report adds: It was uncontrolled infection, other autoimmune disease, pregnancy or lactation that excluded patients. Each diagnosis was grounded in clinical symptoms, serum thyroxine and TRAb, thyroid ultrasound, and orbital computed tomography. Most thyroid-expanded clonotypes above 0.001 were also found in blood.

Sample: peripheral blood mononuclear cells (PBMCs), taken at new diagnosis, from a patient treated with antithyroid drugs. The receptor's source is a man aged 35 to 55 with Graves disease. The chain carries TRBV3-1 and TRBJ2-1; D unresolved. This CDR3 is CASSQGGVDEQFF. The CDR3 bases are TGTGCCAGCAGCCAAGGCGGAGTAGATGAGCAGTTCTTC.